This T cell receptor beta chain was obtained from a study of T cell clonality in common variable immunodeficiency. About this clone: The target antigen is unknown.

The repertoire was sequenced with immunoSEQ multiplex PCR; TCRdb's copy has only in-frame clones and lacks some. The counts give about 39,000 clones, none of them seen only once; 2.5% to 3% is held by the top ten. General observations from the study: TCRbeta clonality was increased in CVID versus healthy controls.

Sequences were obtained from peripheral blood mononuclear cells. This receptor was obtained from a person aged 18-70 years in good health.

CDR3 bases read: TGCAGTGCTAGAGCCCCGGGGACTAGCGGGATATATGAG. It yields the protein CSARAPGTSGIYE. The CDR3 in full is CSARAPGTSGIYEQFF. The V gene is TRBV20-1, the J gene TRBJ2-1; 13 nucleotides line up with TRBD2. Coverage ceases 3 residues before the CDR3 finishes, and the germline J gene fills in the end. The CDR3 is made up of 16 amino acids. After removal of 1 base from V and 8 bases from J, the junction contained 8 bases not matched to a gene. The germline V gene encodes CDR1 DFQATT and CDR2 SNEGSKA (reference sequence).